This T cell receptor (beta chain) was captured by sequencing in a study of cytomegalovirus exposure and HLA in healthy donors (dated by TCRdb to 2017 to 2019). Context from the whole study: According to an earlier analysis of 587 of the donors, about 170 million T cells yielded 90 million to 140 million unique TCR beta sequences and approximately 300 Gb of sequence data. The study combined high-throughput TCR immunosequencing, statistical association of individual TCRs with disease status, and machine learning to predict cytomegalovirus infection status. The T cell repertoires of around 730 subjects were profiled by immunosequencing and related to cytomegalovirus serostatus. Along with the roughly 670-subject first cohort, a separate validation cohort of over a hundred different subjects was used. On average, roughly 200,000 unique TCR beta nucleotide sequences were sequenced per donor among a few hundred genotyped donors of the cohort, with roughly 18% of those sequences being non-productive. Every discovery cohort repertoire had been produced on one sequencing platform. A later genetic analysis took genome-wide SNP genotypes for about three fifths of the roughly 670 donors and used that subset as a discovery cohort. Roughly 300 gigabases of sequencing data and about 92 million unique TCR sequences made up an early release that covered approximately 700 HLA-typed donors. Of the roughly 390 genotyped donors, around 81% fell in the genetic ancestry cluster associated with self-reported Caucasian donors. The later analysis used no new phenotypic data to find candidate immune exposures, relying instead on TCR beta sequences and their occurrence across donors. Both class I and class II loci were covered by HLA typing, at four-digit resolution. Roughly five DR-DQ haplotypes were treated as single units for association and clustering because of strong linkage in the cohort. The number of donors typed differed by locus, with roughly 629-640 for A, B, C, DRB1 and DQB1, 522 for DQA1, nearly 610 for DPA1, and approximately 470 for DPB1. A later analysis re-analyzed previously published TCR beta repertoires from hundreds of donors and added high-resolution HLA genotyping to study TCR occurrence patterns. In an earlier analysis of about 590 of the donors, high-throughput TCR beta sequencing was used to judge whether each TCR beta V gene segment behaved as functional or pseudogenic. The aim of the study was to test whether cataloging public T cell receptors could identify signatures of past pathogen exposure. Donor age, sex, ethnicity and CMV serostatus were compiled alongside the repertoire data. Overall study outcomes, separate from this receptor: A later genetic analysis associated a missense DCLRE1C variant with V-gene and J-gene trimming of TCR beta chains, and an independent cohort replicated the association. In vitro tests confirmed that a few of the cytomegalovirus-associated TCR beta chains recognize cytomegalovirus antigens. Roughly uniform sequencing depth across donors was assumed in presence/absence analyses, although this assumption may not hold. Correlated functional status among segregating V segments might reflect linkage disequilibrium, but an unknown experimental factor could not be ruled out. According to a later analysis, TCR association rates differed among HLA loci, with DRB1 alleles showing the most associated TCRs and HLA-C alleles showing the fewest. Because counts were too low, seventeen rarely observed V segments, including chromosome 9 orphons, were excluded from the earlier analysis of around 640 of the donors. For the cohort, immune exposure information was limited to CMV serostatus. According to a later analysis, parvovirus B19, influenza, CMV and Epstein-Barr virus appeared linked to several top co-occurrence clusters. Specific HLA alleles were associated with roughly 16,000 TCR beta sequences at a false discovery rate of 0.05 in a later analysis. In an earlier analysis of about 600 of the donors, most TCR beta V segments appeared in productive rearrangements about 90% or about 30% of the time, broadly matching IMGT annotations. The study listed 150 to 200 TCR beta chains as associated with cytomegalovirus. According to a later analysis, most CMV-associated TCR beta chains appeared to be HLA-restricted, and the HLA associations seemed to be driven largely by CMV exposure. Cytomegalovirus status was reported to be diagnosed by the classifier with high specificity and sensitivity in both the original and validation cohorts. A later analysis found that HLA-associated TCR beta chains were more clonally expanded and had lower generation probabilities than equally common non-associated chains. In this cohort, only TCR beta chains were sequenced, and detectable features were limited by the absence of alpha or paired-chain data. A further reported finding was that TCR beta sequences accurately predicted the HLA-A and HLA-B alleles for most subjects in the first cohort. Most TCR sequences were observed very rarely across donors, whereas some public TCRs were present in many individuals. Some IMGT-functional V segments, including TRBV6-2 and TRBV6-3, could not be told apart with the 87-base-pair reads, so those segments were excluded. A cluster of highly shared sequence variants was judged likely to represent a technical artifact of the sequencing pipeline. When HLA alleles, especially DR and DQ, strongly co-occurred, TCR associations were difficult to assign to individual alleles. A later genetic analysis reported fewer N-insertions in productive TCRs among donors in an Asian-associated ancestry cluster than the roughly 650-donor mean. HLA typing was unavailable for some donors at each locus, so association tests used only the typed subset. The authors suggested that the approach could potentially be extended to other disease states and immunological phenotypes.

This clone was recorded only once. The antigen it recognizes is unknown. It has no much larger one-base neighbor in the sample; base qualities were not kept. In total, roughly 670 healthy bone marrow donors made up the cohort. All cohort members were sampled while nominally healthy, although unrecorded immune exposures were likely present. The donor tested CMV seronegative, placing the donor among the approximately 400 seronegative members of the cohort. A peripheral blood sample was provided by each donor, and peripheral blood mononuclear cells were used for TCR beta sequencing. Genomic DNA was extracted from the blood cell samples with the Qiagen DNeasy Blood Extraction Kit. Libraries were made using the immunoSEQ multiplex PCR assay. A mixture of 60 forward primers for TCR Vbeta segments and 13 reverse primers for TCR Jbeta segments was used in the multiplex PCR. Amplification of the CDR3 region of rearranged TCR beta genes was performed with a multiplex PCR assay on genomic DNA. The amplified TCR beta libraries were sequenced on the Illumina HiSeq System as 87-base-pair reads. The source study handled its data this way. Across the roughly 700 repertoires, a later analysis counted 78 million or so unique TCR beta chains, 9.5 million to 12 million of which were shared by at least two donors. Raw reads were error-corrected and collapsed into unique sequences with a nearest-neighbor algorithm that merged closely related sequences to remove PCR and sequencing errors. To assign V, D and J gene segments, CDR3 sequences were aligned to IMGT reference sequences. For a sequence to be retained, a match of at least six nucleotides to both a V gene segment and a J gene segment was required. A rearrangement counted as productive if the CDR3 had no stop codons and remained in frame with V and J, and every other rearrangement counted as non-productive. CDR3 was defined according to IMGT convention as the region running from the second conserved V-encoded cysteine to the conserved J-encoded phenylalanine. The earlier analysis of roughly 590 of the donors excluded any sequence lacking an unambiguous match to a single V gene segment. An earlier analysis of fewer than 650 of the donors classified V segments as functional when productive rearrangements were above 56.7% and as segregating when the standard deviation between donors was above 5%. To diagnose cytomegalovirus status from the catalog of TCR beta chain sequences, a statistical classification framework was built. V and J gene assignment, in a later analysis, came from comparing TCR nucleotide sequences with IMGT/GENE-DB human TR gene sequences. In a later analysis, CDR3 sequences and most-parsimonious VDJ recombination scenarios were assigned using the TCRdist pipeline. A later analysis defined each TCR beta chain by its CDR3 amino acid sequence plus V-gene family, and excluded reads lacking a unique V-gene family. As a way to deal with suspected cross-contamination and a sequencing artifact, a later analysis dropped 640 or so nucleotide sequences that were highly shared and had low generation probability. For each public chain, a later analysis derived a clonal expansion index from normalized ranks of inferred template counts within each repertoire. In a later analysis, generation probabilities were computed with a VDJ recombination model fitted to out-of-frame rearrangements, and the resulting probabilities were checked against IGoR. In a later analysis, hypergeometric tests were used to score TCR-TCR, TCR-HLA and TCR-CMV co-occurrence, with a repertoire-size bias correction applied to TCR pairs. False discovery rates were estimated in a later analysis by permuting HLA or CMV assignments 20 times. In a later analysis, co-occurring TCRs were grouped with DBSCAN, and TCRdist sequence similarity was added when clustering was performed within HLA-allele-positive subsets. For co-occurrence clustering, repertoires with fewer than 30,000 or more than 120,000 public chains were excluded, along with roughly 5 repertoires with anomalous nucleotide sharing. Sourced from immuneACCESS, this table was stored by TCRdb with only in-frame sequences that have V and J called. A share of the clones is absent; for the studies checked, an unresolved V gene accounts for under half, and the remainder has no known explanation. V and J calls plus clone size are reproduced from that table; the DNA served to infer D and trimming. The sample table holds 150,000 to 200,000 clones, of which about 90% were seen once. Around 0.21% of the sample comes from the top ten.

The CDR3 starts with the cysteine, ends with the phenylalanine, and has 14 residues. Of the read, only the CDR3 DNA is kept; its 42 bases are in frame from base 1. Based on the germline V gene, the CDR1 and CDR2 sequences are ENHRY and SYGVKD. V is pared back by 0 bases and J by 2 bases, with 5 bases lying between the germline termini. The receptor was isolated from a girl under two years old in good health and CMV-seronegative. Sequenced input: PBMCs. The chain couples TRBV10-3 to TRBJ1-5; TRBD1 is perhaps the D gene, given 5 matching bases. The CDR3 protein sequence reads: CAISESGGNQPQHF. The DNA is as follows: TGTGCCATCAGTGAGTCAGGGGGCAATCAGCCCCAGCATTTT.